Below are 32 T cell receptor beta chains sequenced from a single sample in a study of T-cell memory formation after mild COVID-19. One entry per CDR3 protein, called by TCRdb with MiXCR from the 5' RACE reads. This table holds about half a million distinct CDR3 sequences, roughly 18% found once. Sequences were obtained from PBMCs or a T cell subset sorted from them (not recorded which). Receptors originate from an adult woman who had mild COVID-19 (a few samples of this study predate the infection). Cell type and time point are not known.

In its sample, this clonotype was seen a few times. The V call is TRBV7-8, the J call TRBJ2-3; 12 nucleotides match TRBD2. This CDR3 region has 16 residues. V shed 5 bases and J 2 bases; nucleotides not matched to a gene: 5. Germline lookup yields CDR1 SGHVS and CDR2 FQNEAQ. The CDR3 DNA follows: TGTGCCAGCAGCGATTGGACTAGCGGGGTCACAGATACGCAGTATTTT. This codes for CASSDWTSGVTDTQYF.

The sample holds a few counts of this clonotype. The CDR3 reads CASSFGQGQHEQYF. CDR3 nucleotide sequence: TGTGCCAGCAGTTTCGGACAGGGGCAACACGAGCAGTACTTC. The chain links TRBV6-5 to TRBJ2-7, with 9 bases matching TRBD1. The germline V gene encodes CDR1 MNHEY and CDR2 SVGAGI. V shed 4 bases and J 5 bases; nucleotides not matched to a gene: 6. The length of the CDR3 is 14 residues.

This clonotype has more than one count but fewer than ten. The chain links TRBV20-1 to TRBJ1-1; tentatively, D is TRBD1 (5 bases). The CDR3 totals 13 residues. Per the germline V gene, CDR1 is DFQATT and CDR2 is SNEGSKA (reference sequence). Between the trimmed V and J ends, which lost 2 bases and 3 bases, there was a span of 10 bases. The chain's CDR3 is CSARTQGDTEAFF. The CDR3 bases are TGCAGTGCTAGAACTCAGGGCGACACTGAAGCTTTCTTT.

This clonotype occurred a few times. The CDR3 reads CASSWTSQTTYNEQFF. In DNA, the CDR3 is TGTGCCAGCAGCTGGACTAGTCAAACGACCTACAATGAGCAGTTCTTC. The chain uses TRBV12-3 or TRBV12-4 and TRBJ2-1, with 7 bases lining up with TRBD2. The CDR3 sequence is 16 residues long. V dropped 6 bases and J dropped 2; count of bases not matched to a gene: 10.

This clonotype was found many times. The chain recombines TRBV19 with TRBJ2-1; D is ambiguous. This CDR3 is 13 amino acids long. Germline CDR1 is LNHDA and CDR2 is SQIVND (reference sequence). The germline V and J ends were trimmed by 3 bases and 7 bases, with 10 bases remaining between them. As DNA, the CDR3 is TGTGCCAGTAGTATCGGCAATCGGAATGAGCAGTTCTTC. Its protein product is CASSIGNRNEQFF.

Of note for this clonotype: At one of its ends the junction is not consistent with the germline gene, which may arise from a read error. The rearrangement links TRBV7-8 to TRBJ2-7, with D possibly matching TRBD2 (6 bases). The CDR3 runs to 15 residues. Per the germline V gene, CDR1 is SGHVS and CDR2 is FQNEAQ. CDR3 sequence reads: CASSLGLTTTYEQHF. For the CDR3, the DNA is TGTGCCAGCAGCTTGGGACTGACAACCACCTACGAGCAGCACTTC.

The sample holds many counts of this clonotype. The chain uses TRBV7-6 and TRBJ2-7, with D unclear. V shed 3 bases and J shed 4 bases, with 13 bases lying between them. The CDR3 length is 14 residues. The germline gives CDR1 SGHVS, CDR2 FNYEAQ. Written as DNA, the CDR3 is TGTGCCAGCAGCTTCGGTCCCGCTGGGTACGAGCAGTACTTC. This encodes CASSFGPAGYEQYF. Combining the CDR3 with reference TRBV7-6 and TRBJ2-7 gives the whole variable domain GAGVSQSPRYKVTKRGQDVALRCDPISGHVSLYWYRQALGQGPEFLTYFNYEAQQDKSGLPNDRFSAERPEGSISTLTIQRTEQRDSAMYRCASSFGPAGYEQYFGPGTRLTVT.

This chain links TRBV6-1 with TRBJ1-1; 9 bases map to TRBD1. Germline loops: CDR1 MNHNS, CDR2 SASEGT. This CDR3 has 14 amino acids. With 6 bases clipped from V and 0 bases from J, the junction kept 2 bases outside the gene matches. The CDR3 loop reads CASRDRGLNTEAFF. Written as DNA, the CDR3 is TGTGCCAGCAGGGACAGGGGACTGAACACTGAAGCTTTCTTT.

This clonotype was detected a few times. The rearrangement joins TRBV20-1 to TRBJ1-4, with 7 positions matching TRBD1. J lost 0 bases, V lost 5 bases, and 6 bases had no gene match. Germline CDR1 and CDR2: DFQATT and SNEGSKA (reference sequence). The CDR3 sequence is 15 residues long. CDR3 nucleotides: TGCAGTGCTTCGAGGAGGGGGCCAACTAATGAAAAACTGTTTTTT. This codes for CSASRRGPTNEKLFF.

The CDR3, as DNA: TGTGCCAGCAGAGCCCGCGAGGGACTCGGAATTTACACCGGGGAGCTGTTTTTT. This translates into CASRAREGLGIYTGELFF. The V and J genes are TRBV2 and TRBJ2-2, with D maybe TRBD2 (6 bases). Germline V lookup: CDR1 SNHLY, CDR2 FYNNEI. The CDR3 contains 18 residues. With 6 bases removed from V and 3 bases from J, the gap between germline ends came to 23 bases.

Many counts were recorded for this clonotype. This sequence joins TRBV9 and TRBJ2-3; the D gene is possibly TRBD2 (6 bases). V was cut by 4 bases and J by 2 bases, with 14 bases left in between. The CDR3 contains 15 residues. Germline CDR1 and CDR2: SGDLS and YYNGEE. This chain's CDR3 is CASSLGTLSTDTQYF. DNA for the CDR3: TGTGCCAGCAGCCTAGGGACTTTATCCACAGATACGCAGTATTTT.

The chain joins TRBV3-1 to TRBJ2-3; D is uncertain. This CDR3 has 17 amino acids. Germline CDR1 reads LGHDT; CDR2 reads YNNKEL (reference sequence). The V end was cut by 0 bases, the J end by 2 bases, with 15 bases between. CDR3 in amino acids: CASSQDFFRHNTDTQYF. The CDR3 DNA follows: TGTGCCAGCAGCCAAGATTTTTTTCGACACAACACAGATACGCAGTATTTT.

CDR3: CASSARLDDEQFF. CDR3 DNA: TGTGCCAGCAGCGCTAGACTAGACGATGAGCAGTTCTTC. V gene TRBV9 combines with J gene TRBJ2-1; D may be TRBD2 (6 bases). The germline V and J ends were trimmed by 3 bases and 8 bases, with 12 bases remaining between them. Germline V gene data show CDR1 as SGDLS and CDR2 as YYNGEE. This CDR3 region has 13 residues.

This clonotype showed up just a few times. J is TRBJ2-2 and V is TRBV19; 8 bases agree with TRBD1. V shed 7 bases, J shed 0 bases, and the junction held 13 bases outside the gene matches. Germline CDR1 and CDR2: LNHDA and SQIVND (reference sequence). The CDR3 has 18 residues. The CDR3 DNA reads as TGTGCCAGTACCCCGGGGCAGGGGGCCGCGACGAACACCGGGGAGCTGTTTTTT. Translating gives CASTPGQGAATNTGELFF. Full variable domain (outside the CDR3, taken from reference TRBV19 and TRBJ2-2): DGGITQSPKYLFRKEGQNVTLSCEQNLNHDAMYWYRQDPGQGLRLIYYSQIVNDFQKGDIAEGYSVSREKKESFPLTVTSAQKNPTAFYLCASTPGQGAATNTGELFFGEGSRLTVL.

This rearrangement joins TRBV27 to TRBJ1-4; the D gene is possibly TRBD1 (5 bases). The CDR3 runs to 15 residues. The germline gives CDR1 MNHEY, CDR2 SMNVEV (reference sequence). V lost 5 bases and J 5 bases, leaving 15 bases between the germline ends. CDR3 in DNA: TGTGCCAGCAGTCCATTTCAGGGTTACAATGAAAAACTGTTTTTT. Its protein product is CASSPFQGYNEKLFF.

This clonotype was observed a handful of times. The CDR3 DNA follows: TGTGCCACCAGTGCCCGACAGGGAGCCTATGGCTACACCTTC. This translates into CATSARQGAYGYTF. The chain carries TRBV24-1 and TRBJ1-2, with 7 bases aligning to TRBD1. Germline CDR1 is KGHDR and CDR2 is SFDVKD. Unmatched junction bases numbered 6, after V lost 5 bases and J lost 4 bases. This CDR3 spans 14 amino acids.

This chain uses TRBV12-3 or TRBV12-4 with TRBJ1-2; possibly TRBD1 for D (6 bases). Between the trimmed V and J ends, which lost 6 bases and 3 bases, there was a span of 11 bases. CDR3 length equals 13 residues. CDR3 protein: CASSPGAHYGYTF. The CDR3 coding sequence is TGTGCCAGCAGCCCGGGGGCGCACTATGGCTACACCTTC.

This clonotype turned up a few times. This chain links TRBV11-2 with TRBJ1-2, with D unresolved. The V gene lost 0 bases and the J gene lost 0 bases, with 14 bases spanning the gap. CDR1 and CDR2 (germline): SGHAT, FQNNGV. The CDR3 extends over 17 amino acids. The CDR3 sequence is CASSLDSFGKTNYGYTF. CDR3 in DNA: TGTGCCAGCAGCTTAGATAGTTTCGGGAAAACTAACTATGGCTACACCTTC.

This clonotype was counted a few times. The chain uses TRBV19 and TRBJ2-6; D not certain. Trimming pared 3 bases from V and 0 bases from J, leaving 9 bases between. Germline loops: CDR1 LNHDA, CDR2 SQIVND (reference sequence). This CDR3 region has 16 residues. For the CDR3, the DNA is TGTGCCAGTAGTATTCTGTTTCCCTCTGGGGCCAACGTCCTGACTTTC. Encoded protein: CASSILFPSGANVLTF.

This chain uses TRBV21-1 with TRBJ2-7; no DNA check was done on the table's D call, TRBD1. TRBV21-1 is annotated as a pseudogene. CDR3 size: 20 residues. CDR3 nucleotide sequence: TGTGCCAGCAGCAAAAGGCACATAGGCTTTTTGGGGGACAGGGCGTACGAGCAGTACTTC. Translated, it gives CASSKRHIGFLGDRAYEQYF.

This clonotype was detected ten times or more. CDR3 coding DNA: TGTGCCAGCAGCATTAATTTAGCGGGGGGAGCTCGGGATGAGCAGTTCTTC. Encoded protein: CASSINLAGGARDEQFF. The rearrangement links TRBV12-3 or TRBV12-4 to TRBJ2-1; the match to TRBD2 covers 10 bases. The junction had 16 bases not matched to a gene; V was cut back by 6 bases and J by 8 bases. The CDR3 covers 17 residues.

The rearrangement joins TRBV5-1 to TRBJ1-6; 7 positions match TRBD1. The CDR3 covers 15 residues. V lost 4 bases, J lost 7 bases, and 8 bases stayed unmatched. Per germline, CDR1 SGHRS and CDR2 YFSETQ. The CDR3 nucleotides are TGCGCCAGCAGCCCTGGACAGGCCGCGAATTCACCCCTCCACTTT. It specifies CASSPGQAANSPLHF.

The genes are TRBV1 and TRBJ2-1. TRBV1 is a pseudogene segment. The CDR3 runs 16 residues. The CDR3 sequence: CTSSQDHSPSYNEQFF. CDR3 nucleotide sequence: TGCACCAGCAGCCAAGATCATAGCCCGTCGTACAATGAGCAGTTCTTC.

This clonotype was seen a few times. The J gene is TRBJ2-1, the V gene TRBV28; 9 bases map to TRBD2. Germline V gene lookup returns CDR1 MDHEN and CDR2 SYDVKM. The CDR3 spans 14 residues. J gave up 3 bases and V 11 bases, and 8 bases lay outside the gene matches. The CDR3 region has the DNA TGTGCCCTGAGCGGGGGGCCGAACTACAATGAGCAGTTCTTC. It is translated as CALSGGPNYNEQFF. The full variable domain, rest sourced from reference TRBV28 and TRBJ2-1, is DVKVTQSSRYLVKRTGEKVFLECVQDMDHENMFWYRQDPGLGLRLIYFSYDVKMKEKGDIPEGYSVSREKKERFSLILESASTNQTSMYLCALSGGPNYNEQFFGPGTRLTVL.

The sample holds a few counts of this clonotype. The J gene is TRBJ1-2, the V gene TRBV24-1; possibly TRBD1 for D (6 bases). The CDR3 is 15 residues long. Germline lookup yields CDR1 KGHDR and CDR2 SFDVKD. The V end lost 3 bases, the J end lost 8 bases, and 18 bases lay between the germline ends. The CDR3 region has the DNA TGTGCCACCAGTGATAGTATTAACAGGGTCGACGGCTACACCTTC. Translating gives CATSDSINRVDGYTF.

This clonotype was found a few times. The CDR3 nucleotides are TGTGCCAGCGGACATGGCGGGATGGGGTACGAGCAGTACTTC. Protein: CASGHGGMGYEQYF. This chain joins TRBV12-3 or TRBV12-4 and TRBJ2-7; D is perhaps TRBD2 (6 bases). V lost 8 bases and J lost 4, with 18 bases in between. The CDR3 is 14 amino acids.

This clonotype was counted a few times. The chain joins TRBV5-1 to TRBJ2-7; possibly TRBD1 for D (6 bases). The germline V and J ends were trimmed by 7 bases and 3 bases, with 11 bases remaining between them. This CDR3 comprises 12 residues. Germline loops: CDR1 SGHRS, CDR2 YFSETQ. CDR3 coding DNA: TGCGCCAGCGGGGACAAATACTACGAGCAGTACTTC. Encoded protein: CASGDKYYEQYF.

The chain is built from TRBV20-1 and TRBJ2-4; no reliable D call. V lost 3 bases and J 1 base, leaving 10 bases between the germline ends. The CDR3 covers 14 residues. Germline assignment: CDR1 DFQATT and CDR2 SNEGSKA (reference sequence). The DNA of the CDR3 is TGCAGTGCTAGGTTTATGAGGGCCAAAAACATTCAGTACTTC. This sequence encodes CSARFMRAKNIQYF.

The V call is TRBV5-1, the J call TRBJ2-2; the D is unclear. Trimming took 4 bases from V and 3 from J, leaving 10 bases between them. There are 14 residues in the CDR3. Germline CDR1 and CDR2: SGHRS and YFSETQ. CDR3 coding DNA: TGCGCCAGCAGCGGGCAGGACGACACCGGGGAGCTGTTTTTT. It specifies CASSGQDDTGELFF. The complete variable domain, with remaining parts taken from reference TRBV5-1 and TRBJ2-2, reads KAGVTQTPRYLIKTRGQQVTLSCSPISGHRSVSWYQQTPGQGLQFLFEYFSETQRNKGNFPGRFSGRQFSNSRSEMNVSTLELGDSALYLCASSGQDDTGELFFGEGSRLTVL.

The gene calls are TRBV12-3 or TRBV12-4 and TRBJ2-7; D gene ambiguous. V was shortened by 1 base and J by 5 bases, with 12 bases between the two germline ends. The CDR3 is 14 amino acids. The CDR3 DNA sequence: TGTGCCAGCAGTTTAGATCTGGGAAACAACGAGCAGTACTTC. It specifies CASSLDLGNNEQYF.

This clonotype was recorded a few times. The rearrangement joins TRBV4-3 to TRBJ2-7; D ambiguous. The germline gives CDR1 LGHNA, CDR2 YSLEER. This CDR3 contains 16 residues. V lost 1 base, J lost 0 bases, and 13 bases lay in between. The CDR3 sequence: CASSQGAASPSYEQYF. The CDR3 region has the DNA TGCGCCAGCAGCCAAGGGGCGGCCAGTCCCTCCTACGAGCAGTACTTC.

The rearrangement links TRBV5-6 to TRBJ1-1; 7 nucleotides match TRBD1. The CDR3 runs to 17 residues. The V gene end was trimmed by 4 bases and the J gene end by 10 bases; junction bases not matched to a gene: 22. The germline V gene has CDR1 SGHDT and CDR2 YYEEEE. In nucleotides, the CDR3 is TGTGCCAGCAGCCTGTACGCGGGGTTCGGGCAGGGGGAAGGAGCTTTCTTT. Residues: CASSLYAGFGQGEGAFF. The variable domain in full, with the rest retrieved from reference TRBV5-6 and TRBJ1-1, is DAGVTQSPTHLIKTRGQQVTLRCSPKSGHDTVSWYQQALGQGPQFIFQYYEEEERQRGNFPDRFSGHQFPNYSSELNVNALLLGDSALYLCASSLYAGFGQGEGAFFGQGTRLTVV.